The rows below give T cell receptor beta chains drawn from one sample of a study of blood T cell repertoires in COVID-19. TCRdb keeps only in-frame clones here, not all; method: immunoSEQ multiplex PCR. Among tens of thousands of clones listed, over 90% were seen once. The sample consisted of peripheral blood. The receptor source for this set is a human donor in a cohort sampled during active COVID-19. CDR3s include the opening cysteine and the closing phenylalanine or tryptophan. The order of the fields is clone size, V gene, D gene, CDR3 protein. A D gene is named only where the DNA matches it firmly. Clone size is given for some rows only: seen once, a few or many times, or a class if the clone is expanded.

. TRBV5-1 . CASSPNNRATYEQYF
. TRBV18 . CASSHSLEQYF
. TRBV5-1 . CASSLVFGTEAFF
. TRBV5-1 . CASSLVGGEGSPLHF
. TRBV11-2 TRBD1 CASRRTGPQPQHF
. TRBV6-6 TRBD1 CASSSGQDEQYF
once TRBV18 . CASSLRGEAFF
. TRBV28 TRBD1 CASLDRDIYGYTF
. TRBV6-5 . CATTHWQGTDQPQHF
. TRBV3-1/TRBV3-2 TRBD1 CASSNRDRGNTIYF
. TRBV7-3 TRBD2 CASSPMAGASNEQFF
. TRBV10-3 TRBD1 CAISEGQGATEAFF
. TRBV5-4 TRBD1 CASSPDRVHETQYF
. TRBV14 TRBD1 CASSQRQGAREKLFF
. TRBV5-1 TRBD1 CASNSGTGKSYGYTF
once TRBV5-1 . CASSSGDLPTDTQYF
. TRBV5-4 . CASSWGRDNSPLHF
. TRBV7-9 . CASSPPTNTEAFF
few TRBV2 TRBD1 CARQGESGANVLTF
. TRBV19 . CASSIGRNTEAFF
. TRBV10-1 . CASSEPGNTGELFF
. TRBV14 . CASSFEADPRQFF
. TRBV4-1 TRBD2 CASSLEPGLAEMNTGELFF
. TRBV2 . CASIPGIAGELFF
once TRBV7-2 . CASSERGGAGGYTF
. TRBV7-9 TRBD1 CASSSRDRERYEQYF